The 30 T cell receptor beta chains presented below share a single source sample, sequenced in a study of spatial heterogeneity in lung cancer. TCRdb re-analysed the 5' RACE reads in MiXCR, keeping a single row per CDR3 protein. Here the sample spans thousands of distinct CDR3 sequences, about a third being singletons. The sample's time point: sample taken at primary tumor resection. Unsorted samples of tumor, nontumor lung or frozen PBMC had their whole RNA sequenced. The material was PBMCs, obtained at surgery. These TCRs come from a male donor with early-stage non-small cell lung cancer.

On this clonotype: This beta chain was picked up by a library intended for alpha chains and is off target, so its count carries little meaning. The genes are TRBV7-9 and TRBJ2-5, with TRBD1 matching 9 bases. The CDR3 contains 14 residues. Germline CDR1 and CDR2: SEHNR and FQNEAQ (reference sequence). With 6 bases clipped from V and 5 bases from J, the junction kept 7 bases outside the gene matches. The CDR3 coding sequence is TGTGCCAGCAGACAACAGGGGGCCGGGGAGACCCAGTACTTC. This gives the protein CASRQQGAGETQYF.

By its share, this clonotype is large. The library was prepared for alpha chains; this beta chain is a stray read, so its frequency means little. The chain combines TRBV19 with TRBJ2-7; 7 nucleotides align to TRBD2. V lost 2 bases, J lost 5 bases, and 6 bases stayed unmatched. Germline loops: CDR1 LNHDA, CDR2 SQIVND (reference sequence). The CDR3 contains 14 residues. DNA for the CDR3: TGTGCCAGTAGTATACTGGCGGGGGAGGACGAGCAGTACTTC. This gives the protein CASSILAGEDEQYF.

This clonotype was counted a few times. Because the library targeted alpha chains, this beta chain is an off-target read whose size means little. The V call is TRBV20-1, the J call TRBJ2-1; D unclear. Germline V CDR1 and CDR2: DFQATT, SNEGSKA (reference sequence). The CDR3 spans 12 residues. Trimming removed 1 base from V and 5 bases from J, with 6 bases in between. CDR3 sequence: CSARGNHNEQFF. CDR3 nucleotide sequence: TGCAGTGCTAGAGGTAATCACAATGAGCAGTTCTTC.

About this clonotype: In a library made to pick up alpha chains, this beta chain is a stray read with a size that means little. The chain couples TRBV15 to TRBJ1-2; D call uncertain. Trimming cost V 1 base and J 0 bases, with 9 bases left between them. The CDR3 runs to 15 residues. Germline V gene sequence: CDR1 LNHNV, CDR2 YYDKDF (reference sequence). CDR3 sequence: CATSRGGISNYGYTF. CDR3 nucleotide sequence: TGTGCCACCAGCAGAGGCGGGATCTCTAACTATGGCTACACCTTC. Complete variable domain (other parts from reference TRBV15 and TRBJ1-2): DAMVIQNPRYQVTQFGKPVTLSCSQTLNHNVMYWYQQKSSQAPKLLFHYYDKDFNNEADTPDNFQSRRPNTSFCFLDIRSPGLGDTAMYLCATSRGGISNYGYTFGSGTRLTVV.

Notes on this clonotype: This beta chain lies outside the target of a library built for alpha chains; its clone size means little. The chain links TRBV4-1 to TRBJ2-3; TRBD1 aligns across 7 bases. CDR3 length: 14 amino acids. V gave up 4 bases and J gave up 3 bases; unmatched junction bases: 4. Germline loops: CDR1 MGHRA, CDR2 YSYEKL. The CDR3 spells CASSLTGPTDTQYF. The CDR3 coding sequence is TGCGCCAGCAGCCTGACAGGGCCTACAGATACGCAGTATTTT.

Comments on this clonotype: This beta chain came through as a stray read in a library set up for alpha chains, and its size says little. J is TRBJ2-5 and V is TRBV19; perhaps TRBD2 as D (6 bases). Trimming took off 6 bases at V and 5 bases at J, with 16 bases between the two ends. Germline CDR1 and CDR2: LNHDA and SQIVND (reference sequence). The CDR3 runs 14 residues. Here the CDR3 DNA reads TGTGCCAGTAGGCGGGACGGAGGAGGGGAGACCCAGTACTTC. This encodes CASRRDGGGETQYF.

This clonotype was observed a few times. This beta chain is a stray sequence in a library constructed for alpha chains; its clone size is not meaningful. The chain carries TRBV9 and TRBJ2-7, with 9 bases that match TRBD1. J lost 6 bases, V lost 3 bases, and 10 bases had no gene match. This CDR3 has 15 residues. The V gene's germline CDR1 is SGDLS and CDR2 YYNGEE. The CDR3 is CASSGPRTGVGEQYF. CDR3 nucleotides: TGTGCCAGCAGCGGACCTAGGACAGGGGTCGGCGAGCAGTACTTC. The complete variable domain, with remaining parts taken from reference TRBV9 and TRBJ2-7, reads DSGVTQTPKHLITATGQRVTLRCSPRSGDLSVYWYQQSLDQGLQFLIQYYNGEERAKGNILERFSAQQFPDLHSELNLSSLELGDSALYFCASSGPRTGVGEQYFGPGTRLTVT.

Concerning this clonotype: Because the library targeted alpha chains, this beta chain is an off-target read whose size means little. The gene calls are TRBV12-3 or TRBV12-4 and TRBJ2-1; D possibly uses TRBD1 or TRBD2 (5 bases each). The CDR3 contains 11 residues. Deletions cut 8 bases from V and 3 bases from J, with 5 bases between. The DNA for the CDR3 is TGTGCCAGCGGGGGCTACAATGAGCAGTTCTTC. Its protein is CASGGYNEQFF.

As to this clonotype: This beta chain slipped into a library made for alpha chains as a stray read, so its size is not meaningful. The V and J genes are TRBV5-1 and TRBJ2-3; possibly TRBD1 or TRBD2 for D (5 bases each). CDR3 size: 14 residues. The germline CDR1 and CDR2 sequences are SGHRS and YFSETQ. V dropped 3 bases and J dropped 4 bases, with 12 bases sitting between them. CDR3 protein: CASSWTRGADTQYF. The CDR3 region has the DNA TGCGCCAGCAGCTGGACCCGGGGCGCAGATACGCAGTATTTT.

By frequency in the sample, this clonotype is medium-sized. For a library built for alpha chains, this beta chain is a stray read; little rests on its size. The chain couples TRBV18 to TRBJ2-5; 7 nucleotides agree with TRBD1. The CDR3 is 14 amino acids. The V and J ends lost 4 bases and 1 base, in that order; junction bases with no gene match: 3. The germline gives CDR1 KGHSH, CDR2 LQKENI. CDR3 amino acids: CASSRHRGQETQYF. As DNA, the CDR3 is TGTGCCAGCTCACGTCACAGGGGCCAAGAGACCCAGTACTTC.

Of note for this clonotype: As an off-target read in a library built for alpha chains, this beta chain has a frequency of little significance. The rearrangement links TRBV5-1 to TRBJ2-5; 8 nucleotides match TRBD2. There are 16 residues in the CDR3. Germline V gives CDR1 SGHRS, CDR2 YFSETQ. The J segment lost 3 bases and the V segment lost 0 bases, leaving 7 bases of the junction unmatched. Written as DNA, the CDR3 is TGCGCCAGCAGCTTGGGCCCAGCGGGAGTGGAAGAGACCCAGTACTTC. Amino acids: CASSLGPAGVEETQYF.

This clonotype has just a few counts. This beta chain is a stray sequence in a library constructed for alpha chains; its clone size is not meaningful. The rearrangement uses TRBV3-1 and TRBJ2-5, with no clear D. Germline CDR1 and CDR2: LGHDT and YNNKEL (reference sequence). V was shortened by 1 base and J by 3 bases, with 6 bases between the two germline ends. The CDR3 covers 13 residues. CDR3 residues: CASSQGRKETQYF. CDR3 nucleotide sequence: TGTGCCAGCAGCCAAGGTCGGAAAGAGACCCAGTACTTC.

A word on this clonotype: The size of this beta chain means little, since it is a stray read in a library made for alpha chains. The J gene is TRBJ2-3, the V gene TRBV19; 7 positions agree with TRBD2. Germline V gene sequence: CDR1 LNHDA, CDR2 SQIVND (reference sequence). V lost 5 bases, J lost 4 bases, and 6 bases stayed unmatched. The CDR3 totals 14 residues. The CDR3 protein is CASSGAGVADTQYF. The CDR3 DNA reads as TGTGCCAGTAGTGGCGCGGGAGTGGCAGATACGCAGTATTTT.

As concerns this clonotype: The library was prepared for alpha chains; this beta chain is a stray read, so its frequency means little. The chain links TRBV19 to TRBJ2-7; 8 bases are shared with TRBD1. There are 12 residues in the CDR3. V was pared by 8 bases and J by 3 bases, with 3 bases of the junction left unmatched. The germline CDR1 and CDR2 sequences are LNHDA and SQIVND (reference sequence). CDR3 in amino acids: CASSTGGYEQYF. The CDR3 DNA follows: TGTGCCAGTTCTACAGGGGGCTACGAGCAGTACTTC.

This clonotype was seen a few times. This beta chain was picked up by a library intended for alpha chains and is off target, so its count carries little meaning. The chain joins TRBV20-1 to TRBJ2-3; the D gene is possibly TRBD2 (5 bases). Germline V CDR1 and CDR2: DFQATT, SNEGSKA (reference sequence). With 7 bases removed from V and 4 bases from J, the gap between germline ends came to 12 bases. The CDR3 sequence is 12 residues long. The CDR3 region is CSGGAAADTQYF. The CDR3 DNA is TGCAGTGGCGGAGCGGCCGCAGATACGCAGTATTTT.

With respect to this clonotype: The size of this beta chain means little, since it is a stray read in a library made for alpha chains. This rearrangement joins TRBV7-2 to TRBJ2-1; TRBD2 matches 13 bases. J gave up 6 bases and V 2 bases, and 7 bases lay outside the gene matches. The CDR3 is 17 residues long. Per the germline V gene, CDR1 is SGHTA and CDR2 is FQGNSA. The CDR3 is CASSLTSGTSGINEQFF. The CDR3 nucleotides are TGTGCCAGCAGCTTAACGTCCGGGACTAGCGGGATCAATGAGCAGTTCTTC.

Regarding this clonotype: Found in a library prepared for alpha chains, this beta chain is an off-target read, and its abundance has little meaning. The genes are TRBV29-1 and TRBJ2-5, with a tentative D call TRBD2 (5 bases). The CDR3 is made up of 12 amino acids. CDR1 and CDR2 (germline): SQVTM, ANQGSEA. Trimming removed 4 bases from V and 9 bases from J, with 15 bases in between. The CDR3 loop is CSVVTGSGSQYF. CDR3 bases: TGCAGCGTTGTAACGGGCTCGGGGTCCCAGTACTTC.

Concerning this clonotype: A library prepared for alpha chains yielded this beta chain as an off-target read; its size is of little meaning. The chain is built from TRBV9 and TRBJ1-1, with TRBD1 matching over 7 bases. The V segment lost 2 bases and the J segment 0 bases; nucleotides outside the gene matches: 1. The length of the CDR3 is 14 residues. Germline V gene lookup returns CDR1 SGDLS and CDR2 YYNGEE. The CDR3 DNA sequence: TGTGCCAGCAGCGTGACAGGGATGAACACTGAAGCTTTCTTT. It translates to CASSVTGMNTEAFF.

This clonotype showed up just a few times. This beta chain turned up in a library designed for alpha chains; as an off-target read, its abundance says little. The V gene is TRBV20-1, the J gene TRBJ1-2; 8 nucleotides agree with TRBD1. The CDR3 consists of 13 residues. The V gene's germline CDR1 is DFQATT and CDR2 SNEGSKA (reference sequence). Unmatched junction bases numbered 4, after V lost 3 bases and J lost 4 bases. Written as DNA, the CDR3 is TGCAGTGCTAGTTTCGGACAGGGCTATGGCTACACCTTC. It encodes CSASFGQGYGYTF.

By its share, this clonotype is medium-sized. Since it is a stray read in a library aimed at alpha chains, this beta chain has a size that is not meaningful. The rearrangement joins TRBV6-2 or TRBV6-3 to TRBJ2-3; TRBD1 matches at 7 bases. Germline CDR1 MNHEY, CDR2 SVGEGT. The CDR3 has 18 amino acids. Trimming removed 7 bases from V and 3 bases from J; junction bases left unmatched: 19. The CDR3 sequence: CASIPTFHDREETDTQYF. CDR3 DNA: TGTGCCAGCATCCCTACGTTTCACGACAGGGAAGAGACAGATACGCAGTATTTT.

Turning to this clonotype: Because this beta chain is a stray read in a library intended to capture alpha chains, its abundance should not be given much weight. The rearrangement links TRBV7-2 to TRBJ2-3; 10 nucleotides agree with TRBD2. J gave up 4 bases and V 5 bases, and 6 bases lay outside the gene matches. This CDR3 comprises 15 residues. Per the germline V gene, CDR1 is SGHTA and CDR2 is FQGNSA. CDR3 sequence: CASSPSGSEADTQYF. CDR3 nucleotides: TGTGCCAGCAGCCCTAGCGGGAGTGAGGCAGATACGCAGTATTTT.

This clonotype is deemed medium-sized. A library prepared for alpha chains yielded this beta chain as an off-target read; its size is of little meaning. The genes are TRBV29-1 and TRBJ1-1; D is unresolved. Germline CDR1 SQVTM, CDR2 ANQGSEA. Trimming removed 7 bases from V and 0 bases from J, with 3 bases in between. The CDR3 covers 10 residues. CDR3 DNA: TGCAGCGCTATGAACACTGAAGCTTTCTTT. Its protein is CSAMNTEAFF.

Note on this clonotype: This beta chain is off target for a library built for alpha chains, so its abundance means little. The CDR3 coding sequence is TGTGCCAGCAGCGTGGCGACAGGGGCATCGTCCGAGCAGTACTTC. Protein: CASSVATGASSEQYF. The chain employs TRBV9 and TRBJ2-7; the match to TRBD1 covers 8 bases. The CDR3 has 15 amino acids. The junction had 10 bases not matched to a gene; V was cut back by 2 bases and J by 6 bases. CDR1 is SGDLS and CDR2 is YYNGEE in the germline V gene.

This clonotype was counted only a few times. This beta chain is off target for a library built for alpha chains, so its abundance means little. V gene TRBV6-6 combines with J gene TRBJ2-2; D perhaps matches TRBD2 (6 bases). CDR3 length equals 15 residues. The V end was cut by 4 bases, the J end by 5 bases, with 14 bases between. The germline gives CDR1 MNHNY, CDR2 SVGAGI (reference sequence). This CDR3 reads CASSFYMGGTGELFF. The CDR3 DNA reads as TGTGCCAGCAGTTTTTACATGGGGGGAACCGGGGAGCTGTTTTTT.

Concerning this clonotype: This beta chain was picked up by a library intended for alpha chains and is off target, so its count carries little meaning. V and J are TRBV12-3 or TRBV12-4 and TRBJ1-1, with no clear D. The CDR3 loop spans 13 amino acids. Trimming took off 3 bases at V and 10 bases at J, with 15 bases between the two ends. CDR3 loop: CASSFMGSSVAFF. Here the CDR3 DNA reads TGTGCCAGCAGTTTCATGGGGTCGTCGGTAGCTTTCTTT.

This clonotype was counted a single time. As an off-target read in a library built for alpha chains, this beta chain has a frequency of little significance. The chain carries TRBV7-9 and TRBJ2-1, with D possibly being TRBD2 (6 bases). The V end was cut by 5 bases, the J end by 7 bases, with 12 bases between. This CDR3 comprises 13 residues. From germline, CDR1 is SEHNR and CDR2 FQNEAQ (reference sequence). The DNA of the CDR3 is TGTGCCAGCAGCCTCCAACTAGCAAATGAGCAGTTCTTC. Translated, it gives CASSLQLANEQFF.

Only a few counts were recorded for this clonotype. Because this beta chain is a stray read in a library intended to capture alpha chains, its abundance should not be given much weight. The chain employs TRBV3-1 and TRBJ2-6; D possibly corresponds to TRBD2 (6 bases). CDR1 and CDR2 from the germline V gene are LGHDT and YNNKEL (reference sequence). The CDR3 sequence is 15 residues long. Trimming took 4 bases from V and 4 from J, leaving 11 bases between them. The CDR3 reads CASSLLASGANVLTF. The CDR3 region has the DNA TGTGCCAGCAGCCTGCTAGCGTCCGGGGCCAACGTCCTGACTTTC.

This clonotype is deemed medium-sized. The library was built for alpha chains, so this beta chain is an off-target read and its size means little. Written as DNA, the CDR3 is TGCAGTGCTCTTCTAGCCTACAATGAGCAGTTCTTC. It is translated as CSALLAYNEQFF. The chain joins TRBV20-1 to TRBJ2-1; D gene uncertain. The CDR3 has 12 residues. Trimming cost V 5 bases and J 2 bases, with 7 bases left between them. CDR1 and CDR2 (germline): DFQATT, SNEGSKA (reference sequence).

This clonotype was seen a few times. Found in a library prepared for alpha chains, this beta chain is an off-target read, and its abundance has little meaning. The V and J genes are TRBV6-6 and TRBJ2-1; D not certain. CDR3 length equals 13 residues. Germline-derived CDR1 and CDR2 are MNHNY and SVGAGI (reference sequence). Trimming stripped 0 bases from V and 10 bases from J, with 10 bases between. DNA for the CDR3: TGTGCCAGCAGTTACTCGGGGAAGGGAGAGCAGTTCTTC. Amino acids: CASSYSGKGEQFF.

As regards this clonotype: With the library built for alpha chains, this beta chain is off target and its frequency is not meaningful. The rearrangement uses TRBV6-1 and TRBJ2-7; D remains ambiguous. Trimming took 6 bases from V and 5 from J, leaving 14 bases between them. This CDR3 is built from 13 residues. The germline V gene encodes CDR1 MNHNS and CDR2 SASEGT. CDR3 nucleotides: TGTGCCAGCAGAGATCTTCCCCCCAACGAGCAGTACTTC. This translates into CASRDLPPNEQYF.